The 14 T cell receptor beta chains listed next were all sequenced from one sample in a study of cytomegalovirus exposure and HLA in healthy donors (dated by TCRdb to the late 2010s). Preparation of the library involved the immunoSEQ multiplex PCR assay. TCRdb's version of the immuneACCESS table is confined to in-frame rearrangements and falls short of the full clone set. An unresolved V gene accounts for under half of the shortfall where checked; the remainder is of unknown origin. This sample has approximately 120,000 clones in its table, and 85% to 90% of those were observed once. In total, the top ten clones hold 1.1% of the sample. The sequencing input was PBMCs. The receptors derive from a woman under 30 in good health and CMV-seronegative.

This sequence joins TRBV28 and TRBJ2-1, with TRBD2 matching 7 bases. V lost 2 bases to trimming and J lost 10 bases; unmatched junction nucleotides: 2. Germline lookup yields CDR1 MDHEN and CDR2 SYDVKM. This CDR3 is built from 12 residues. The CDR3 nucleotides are TGTGCCAGCAGTTTAACCGGGGGGGAGCAGTTCTTC. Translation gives CASSLTGGEQFF.

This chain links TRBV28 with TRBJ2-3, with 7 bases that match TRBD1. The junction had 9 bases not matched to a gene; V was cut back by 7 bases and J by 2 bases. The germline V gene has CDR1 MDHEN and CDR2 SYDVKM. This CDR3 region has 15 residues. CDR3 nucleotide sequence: TGTGCCAGCACCGCTGAGGGACAGTACACAGATACGCAGTATTTT. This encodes CASTAEGQYTDTQYF.

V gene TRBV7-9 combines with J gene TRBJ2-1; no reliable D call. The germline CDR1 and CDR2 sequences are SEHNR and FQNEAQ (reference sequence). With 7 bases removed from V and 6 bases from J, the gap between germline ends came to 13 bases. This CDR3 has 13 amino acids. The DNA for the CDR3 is TGTGCCAGCACCTCAGGAAGTCTCAATGAGCAGTTCTTC. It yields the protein CASTSGSLNEQFF.

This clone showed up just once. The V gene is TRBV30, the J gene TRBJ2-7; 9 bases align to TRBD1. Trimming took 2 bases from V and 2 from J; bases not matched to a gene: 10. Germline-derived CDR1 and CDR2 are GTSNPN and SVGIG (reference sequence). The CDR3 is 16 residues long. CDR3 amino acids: CAWSRTGTGLPYEQYV. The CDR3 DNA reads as TGTGCCTGGAGTCGTACCGGGACAGGGCTTCCCTACGAGCAGTACGTC.

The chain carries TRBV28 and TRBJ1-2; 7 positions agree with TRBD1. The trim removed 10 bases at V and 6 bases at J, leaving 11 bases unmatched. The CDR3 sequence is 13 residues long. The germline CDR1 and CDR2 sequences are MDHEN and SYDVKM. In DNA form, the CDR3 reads TGTGCCACCACAACAGGGGAGGTACATGGCTACACCTTC. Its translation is CATTTGEVHGYTF.

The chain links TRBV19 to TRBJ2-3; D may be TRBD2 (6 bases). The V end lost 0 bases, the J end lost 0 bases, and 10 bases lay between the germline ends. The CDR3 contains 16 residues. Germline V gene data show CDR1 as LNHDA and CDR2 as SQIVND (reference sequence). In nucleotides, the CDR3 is TGTGCCAGTAGTATAGAAGCGGGCCCGAGCACAGATACGCAGTATTTT. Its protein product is CASSIEAGPSTDTQYF.

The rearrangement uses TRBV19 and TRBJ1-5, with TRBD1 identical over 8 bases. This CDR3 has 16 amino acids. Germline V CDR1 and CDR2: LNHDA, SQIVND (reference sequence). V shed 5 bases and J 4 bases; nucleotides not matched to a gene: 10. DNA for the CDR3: TGTGCCAGTAGTTCTCGCGGACAGGGCTGGAATCAGCCCCAGCATTTT. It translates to CASSSRGQGWNQPQHF.

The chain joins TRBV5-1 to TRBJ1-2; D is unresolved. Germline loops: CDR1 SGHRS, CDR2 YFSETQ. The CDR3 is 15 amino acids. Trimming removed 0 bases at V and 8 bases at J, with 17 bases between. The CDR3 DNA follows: TGCGCCAGCAGCTTGGGGCAGAGGGATTCGGGCGGCTACACCTTC. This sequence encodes CASSLGQRDSGGYTF. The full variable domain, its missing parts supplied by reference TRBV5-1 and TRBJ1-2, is KAGVTQTPRYLIKTRGQQVTLSCSPISGHRSVSWYQQTPGQGLQFLFEYFSETQRNKGNFPGRFSGRQFSNSRSEMNVSTLELGDSALYLCASSLGQRDSGGYTFGSGTRLTVV.

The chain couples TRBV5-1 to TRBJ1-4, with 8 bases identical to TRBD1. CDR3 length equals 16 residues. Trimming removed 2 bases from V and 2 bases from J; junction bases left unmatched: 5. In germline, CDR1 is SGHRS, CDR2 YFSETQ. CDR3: CASSFGQGVTNEKLFF. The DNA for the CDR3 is TGCGCCAGCAGCTTCGGACAGGGTGTCACTAATGAAAAACTGTTTTTT.

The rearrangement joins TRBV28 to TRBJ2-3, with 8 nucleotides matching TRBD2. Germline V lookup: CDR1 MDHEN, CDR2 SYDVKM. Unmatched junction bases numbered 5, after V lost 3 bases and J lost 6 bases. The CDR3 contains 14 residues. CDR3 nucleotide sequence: TGTGCCAGCAGTTTCGCGGGAGGCGGTGATACGCAGTATTTT. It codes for CASSFAGGGDTQYF.

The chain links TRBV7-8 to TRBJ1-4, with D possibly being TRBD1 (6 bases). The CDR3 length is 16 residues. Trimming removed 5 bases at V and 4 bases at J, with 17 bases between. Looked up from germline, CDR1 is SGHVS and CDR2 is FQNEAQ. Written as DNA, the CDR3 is TGTGCCAGCAGCCCCACGGGGGGCCGGCTTAATGAAAAACTGTTTTTT. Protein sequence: CASSPTGGRLNEKLFF.

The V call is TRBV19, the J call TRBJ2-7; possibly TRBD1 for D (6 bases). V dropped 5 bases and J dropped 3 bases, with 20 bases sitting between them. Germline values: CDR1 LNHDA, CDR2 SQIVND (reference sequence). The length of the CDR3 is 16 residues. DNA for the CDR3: TGTGCCAGTAGTCTTACTGGGGGCACTCGCCTCTACGAGCAGTACTTC. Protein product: CASSLTGGTRLYEQYF. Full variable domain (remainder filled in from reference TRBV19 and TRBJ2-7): DGGITQSPKYLFRKEGQNVTLSCEQNLNHDAMYWYRQDPGQGLRLIYYSQIVNDFQKGDIAEGYSVSREKKESFPLTVTSAQKNPTAFYLCASSLTGGTRLYEQYFGPGTRLTVT.

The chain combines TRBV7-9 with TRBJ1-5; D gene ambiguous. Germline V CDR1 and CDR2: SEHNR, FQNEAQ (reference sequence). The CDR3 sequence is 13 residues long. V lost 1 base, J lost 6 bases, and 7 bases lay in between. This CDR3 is CASSLDGVQPQHF. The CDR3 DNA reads TGTGCCAGCAGCTTAGACGGGGTTCAGCCCCAGCATTTT.

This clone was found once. The CDR3 loop is CASSLAMVAGANVLTF. The CDR3 coding sequence is TGTGCCAGCAGCTTAGCAATGGTAGCTGGGGCCAACGTCCTGACTTTC. The V and J genes are TRBV13 and TRBJ2-6; D gene ambiguous. V was shortened by 1 base and J by 2 bases, with 9 bases between the two germline ends. Germline V lookup: CDR1 PRHDT, CDR2 FYEKMQ (reference sequence). CDR3 size: 16 residues.